This is a list of T cell receptor beta chains from one sample in a study of sequential checkpoint blockade in melanoma. Only in-frame clones appear in the TCRdb table, and some are missing; sequencing was by immunoSEQ multiplex PCR. In the table there are several thousand clones, roughly 50% of which are singletons. The sample in question was CD8+ T cells sorted from blood (inferred from file names), obtained from a patient given nivolumab and ipilimumab in sequence. Receptors originate from a human donor with melanoma. The CDR3 runs from the conserved cysteine through the conserved F or W. D genes are given only for firm matches. Expanded clones are given a class, and other clones once, few, many or no size at all.

>few|TRBD1|TRBJ2-5|TRBV10-3
TGTGCCATCAGTGATCAGGGACAGGGGTGGGAGACCCAGTACTTC
CAISDQGQGWETQYF
>once|TRBD2|TRBJ2-1|TRBV27
TGTGCCACCTCGCCTACTAGCGGGGCCCCCCATGAGCAGTTCTTC
CATSPTSGAPHEQFF
>NA|NA|TRBJ1-1|TRBV5-8
TGTGCCAGCAGCCTAATGGCGGGTTTTGGCACTGAAGCTTTCTTT
CASSLMAGFGTEAFF
>NA|NA|TRBJ2-1|TRBV4-1
TGCGCCAGCAGCCAAACAAACAATGAGCAGTTCTTC
CASSQTNNEQFF
>NA|NA|TRBJ1-2|TRBV7-9
TGTGCCAGCAGCTCGTCCCGGGACACGTACCATGGCTACACCTTC
CASSSSRDTYHGYTF
>few|NA|TRBJ1-5|TRBV19
TGTGCCAGTACCCCCCCGGGGATTTACAATCAGCCCCAGCATTTT
CASTPPGIYNQPQHF
>once|TRBD1|TRBJ1-1|TRBV29-1
TGCAGCGTTGAGGGGACAGGGTGGGGGAACACTGAAGCTTTCTTT
CSVEGTGWGNTEAFF
>NA|TRBD2|TRBJ2-7|TRBV9
TGTGCCAGCAGCAGGGGCGGGGGGGCCCACGAGCAGTACTTC
CASSRGGGAHEQYF
>NA|TRBD1|TRBJ2-3|TRBV15
TGTGCCACCAGCAGCGGACAGGGGACGTTGGATACGCAGTATTTT
CATSSGQGTLDTQYF
>NA|NA|TRBJ2-5|TRBV4-2
TGTGCCAGCAGCTTAGAATCGGAGCTGGGCCAAGAGACCCAGTACTTC
CASSLESELGQETQYF
>NA|TRBD1|TRBJ2-7|TRBV7-6
TGTGCCAGCAGCTTAGCAGGGGGACAGGGGTCCTACGAGCAGTACTTC
CASSLAGGQGSYEQYF
>NA|NA|TRBJ2-2|TRBV4-1
TGCGCCAGCAGCCAGGGGCCACAGATGGGGGGTACCGGGGAGCTGTTTTTT
CASSQGPQMGGTGELFF
>NA|NA|TRBJ2-2|TRBV9
TGTGCCAGCAACTCCCTGGGGGCCACCGGGGAGCTGTTTTTT
CASNSLGATGELFF
>NA|NA|TRBJ1-5|TRBV7-8
TGTGCCAGCAGCTCCTCAGGGGTAAGGATCGATCAGCCCCAGCATTTT
CASSSSGVRIDQPQHF
>once|NA|TRBJ2-6|TRBV11-3
TGTGCCAGCAGCCCATCTATCGGCTCTGGGGCCAACGTCCTGACTTTC
CASSPSIGSGANVLTF
>NA|NA|TRBJ2-1|TRBV7-9
TGTGCCAGCAGCACACCCCGGGAGTCTGAGGGATTTGGGGGTGAGCAGTTCTTC
CASSTPRESEGFGGEQFF
>NA|NA|TRBJ2-7|TRBV7-2
TGTGCCAGCAGCTTAGGGCCAGGGGCGTTCTCCTACGAGCAGTACTTC
CASSLGPGAFSYEQYF
>NA|TRBD1|TRBJ1-5|TRBV6-1
TGTGCCAGCAGTATCCTGGACAGGGGAATTCAGCCCCAGCATTTT
CASSILDRGIQPQHF
>NA|TRBD1|TRBJ2-7|TRBV4-3
TGCGCCAGCAGCCAAGAGGGACAGGGTTACGAGCAGTACTTC
CASSQEGQGYEQYF
>NA|TRBD1|TRBJ2-7|TRBV7-8
TGTGCCAGCAGCTTAGGCAGGGGGTTCACCTACGAGCAGTACTTC
CASSLGRGFTYEQYF
>NA|NA|TRBJ1-1|TRBV6-4
TGTGCCAGCAGTGAGTTCCCGGGACAGAACACTGAAGCTTTCTTT
CASSEFPGQNTEAFF
>few|NA|TRBJ1-1|TRBV29-1
TGCAGCGTTGAGGGGGGATTGATCACTGAAGCTTTCTTT
CSVEGGLITEAFF
>NA|NA|TRBJ1-4|TRBV25-1
TGTGCCAGCAGTTACAGTGCCTCTAATGAAAAACTGTTTTTT
CASSYSASNEKLFF
>NA|TRBD1|TRBJ1-2|TRBV2
TGTGCCAGCAGACCCACCACAGGGGGAGACTATGGCTACACCTTC
CASRPTTGGDYGYTF
>NA|TRBD2|TRBJ2-3|TRBV4-3
TGCGCCAGCAGCCTTAGCGGGGGGGCCTCGGATACGCAGTATTTT
CASSLSGGASDTQYF
>NA|NA|TRBJ2-5|TRBV11-3
TGTGCCAGCAGCTTAGAATCGGAGCTGGGCCAAGAGACCCAGTACTTC
CASSLESELGQETQYF
>NA|NA|TRBJ2-2|TRBV9
TGTGCCAGCAGCCCGGGCGGGGTAATTGACGGGGAGCTGTTTTTT
CASSPGGVIDGELFF
>medium-sized|NA|TRBJ1-4|TRBV7-6
TGTGCCAGCAGCTCGGGGGCAACTAATGAAAAACTGTTTTTT
CASSSGATNEKLFF
>few|NA|TRBJ1-1|TRBV18
TGTGCCAGCTCACCGGGCAGCGGTACTGAAGCTTTCTTT
CASSPGSGTEAFF
>NA|NA|TRBJ2-1|TRBV6-5
TGTGCCAGCAGCCTGACAGGTTACAATGAGCAGTTCTTC
CASSLTGYNEQFF
>NA|NA|TRBJ2-3|TRBV27
TGTGCCAGCAGTTTATCGCTCGGACTGGGTTCTAGCACAGATACGCAGTATTTT
CASSLSLGLGSSTDTQYF
>NA|TRBD2|TRBJ2-1|TRBV27
TGTGCCAGCAGTTTAGAGGGCGGCGGGAGGAACAATGAGCAGTTCTTC
CASSLEGGGRNNEQFF
>NA|NA|TRBJ2-1|TRBV7-9
TGTGCCAGCAGCCTGCTAGGGGATGCGGATGAGCAGTTCTTC
CASSLLGDADEQFF
>NA|NA|TRBJ2-1|TRBV6-5
TGTGCCAGCAGGCCTATGAACAGGGACTACAATGAGCAGTTCTTC
CASRPMNRDYNEQFF
>NA|NA|TRBJ2-1|TRBV19
TGTGCCAGTAGTATCGAGTTGCCCTACAATGAGCAGTTCTTC
CASSIELPYNEQFF